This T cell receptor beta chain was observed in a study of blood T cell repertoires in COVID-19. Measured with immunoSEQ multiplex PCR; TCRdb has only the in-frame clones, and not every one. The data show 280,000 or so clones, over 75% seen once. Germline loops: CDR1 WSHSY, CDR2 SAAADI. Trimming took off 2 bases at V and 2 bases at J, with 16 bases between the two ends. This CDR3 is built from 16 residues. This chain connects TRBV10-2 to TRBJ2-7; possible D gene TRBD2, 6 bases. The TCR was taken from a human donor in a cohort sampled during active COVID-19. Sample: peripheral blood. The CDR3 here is CASSEERSSGPYEQYF. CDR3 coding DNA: TGCGCCAGCAGTGAGGAACGGAGTAGCGGCCCCTACGAGCAGTACTTC.